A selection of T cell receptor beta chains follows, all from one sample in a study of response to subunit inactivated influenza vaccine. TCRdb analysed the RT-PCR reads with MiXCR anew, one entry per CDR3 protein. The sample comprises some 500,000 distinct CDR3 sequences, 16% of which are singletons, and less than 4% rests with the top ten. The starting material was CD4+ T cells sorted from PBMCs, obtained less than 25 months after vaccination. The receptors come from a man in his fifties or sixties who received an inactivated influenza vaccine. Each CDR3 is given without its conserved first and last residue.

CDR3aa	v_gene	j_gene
ASSGTGLPYEQY	TRBV2	TRBJ2-7
ASSLTGAGEQPQH	TRBV5-5	TRBJ1-5
ASSQIPVRYEQY	TRBV4-1	TRBJ2-7
AIRTSGDGDTQY	TRBV10-3	TRBJ2-3
SAPAHEQF	TRBV20-1	TRBJ2-1
ASSLGALAGGLDTQY	TRBV11-2	TRBJ2-3
ASRIKREGYEQY	TRBV6-1	TRBJ2-7
ASSQDGPGGGANEQF	TRBV4-2	TRBJ2-1
ASSVASGNYNEQF	TRBV9	TRBJ2-1
ASSLRGKTTEAF	TRBV5-6	TRBJ1-1
ASSESRVSYGYT	TRBV6-1	TRBJ1-2
SVDHPTGSTDTQY	TRBV29-1	TRBJ2-3
ASSLQGPADTQY	TRBV5-1	TRBJ2-3
ASRIGNFEKLF	TRBV7-8	TRBJ1-4
ASSYRGTHNEQF	TRBV3-1	TRBJ2-1
ASSLESRETQY	TRBV12-3/TRBV12-4	TRBJ2-5
ASSDATGVKNEQF	TRBV25-1	TRBJ2-1
ASSKRSVGSSSYEQY	TRBV21-1	TRBJ2-7
ASSLLLAGSDTQY	TRBV18	TRBJ2-3
ATSRDRNTGELF	TRBV15	TRBJ2-2
ASSLGLGRGYEQY	TRBV7-2	TRBJ2-7
ASRQTYRGLGEQF	TRBV27	TRBJ2-1
ASSYGADTQY	TRBV12-3/TRBV12-4	TRBJ2-3
SATPSRVGDEQY	TRBV20-1	TRBJ2-7
ASRPRGSRDTQY	TRBV12-3/TRBV12-4	TRBJ2-3
ASSLDGGEQF	TRBV7-3	TRBJ2-1
SVGPRTGDYEQY	TRBV29-1	TRBJ2-7
SARYRTYNEQF	TRBV20-1	TRBJ2-1
ASSLFLGGSYEQF	TRBV7-3	TRBJ2-1
ASSSFAGGTNTGELF	TRBV5-6	TRBJ2-2
ASSRTGAEKLF	TRBV5-1	TRBJ1-4
ASSAAPGTARNYGYT	TRBV6-1	TRBJ1-2